The 4 T cell receptor beta chains below all came from one sample that was sequenced in a study of CD8+CD57+ T cells in acquired aplastic anemia. Profiling that covered TCR beta VDJ and CDR3 relied on genomic DNA as its template. TCRdb reanalysed the reads using MiXCR and keeps one entry per CDR3 protein. This table has hundreds of thousands of distinct CDR3 sequences, around 33% appearing once. Selection for sequencing was limited to patients who had shown CD8+CD57+ cell expansion by flow cytometry. Sequenced input: sorted CD4+, CD8+, or CD8+CD57+ T cells (not recorded which) from PBMCs. These receptors were collected from a human donor with aplastic anemia.

This chain connects TRBV20-1 to TRBJ2-6; 10 positions match TRBD1. J gave up 1 base and V 0 bases, and 6 bases lay outside the gene matches. From germline, CDR1 is DFQATT and CDR2 SNEGSKA (reference sequence). The CDR3 loop spans 18 amino acids. The CDR3 loop is CSARDSDRGRSGANVLTF. In DNA form, the CDR3 reads TGCAGTGCTAGAGATTCTGACAGGGGGCGGTCTGGGGCCAACGTCCTGACTTTC.

This clonotype was seen many times. This chain connects TRBV29-1 to TRBJ2-7; no reliable D call. Germline lookup yields CDR1 SQVTM and CDR2 ANQGSEA. The CDR3 runs 12 residues. V lost 6 bases, J lost 5 bases, and 14 bases lay in between. Here the CDR3 DNA reads TGCAGCGTGGTACGGGTAGGGAACGAGCAGTACTTC. Its translation is CSVVRVGNEQYF.

This clonotype was seen many times. The chain joins TRBV29-1 to TRBJ2-3; D unresolved. Germline V gene sequence: CDR1 SQVTM, CDR2 ANQGSEA. CDR3 length: 13 residues. V lost 4 bases and J 2 bases, leaving 10 bases between the germline ends. CDR3 sequence reads: CSVGVTDTDTQYF. The CDR3 DNA is TGCAGCGTTGGGGTGACGGACACAGATACGCAGTATTTT.

This clonotype was counted many times. The chain carries TRBV5-1 and TRBJ2-7; possibly TRBD2 for D (5 bases). CDR3 length: 12 residues. V was shortened by 4 bases and J by 6 bases, with 11 bases between the two germline ends. CDR1 is SGHRS, CDR2 YFSETQ, per germline. The chain's CDR3 is CASSILESEQYF. CDR3 sequence (DNA): TGCGCCAGCAGCATACTAGAGAGCGAGCAGTACTTC.